Listed here are 15 T cell receptor beta chains from one sample, sequenced in a study of B cell selection in AIRE deficiency. The protocol was immunoSEQ multiplex PCR, while the TCRdb copy is restricted to in-frame clones and leaves out a portion. The repertoire holds about 22,000 clones, 90% to 97% seen once, with 0.17% in the top ten. CD4+CD127+ cells were sorted as the conventional CD4 T cells. The material sequenced was CD4+CD127+ conventional T cells sorted from PBMCs. Receptors were obtained from a human donor in good health.

The rearrangement uses TRBV2 and TRBJ2-5, with D hard to call. From germline, CDR1 is SNHLY and CDR2 FYNNEI. The germline V and J ends were trimmed by 8 bases and 5 bases, with 9 bases remaining between them. The length of the CDR3 is 11 residues. The CDR3 sequence: CASSSGETQYF. CDR3 DNA: TGTGCCAGCTCCTCTGGGGAGACCCAGTACTTC. The full variable domain, its missing parts supplied by reference TRBV2 and TRBJ2-5, is EPEVTQTPSHQVTQMGQEVILRCVPISNHLYFYWYRQILGQKVEFLVSFYNNEISEKSEIFDDQFSVERPDGSNFTLKIRSTKLEDSAMYFCASSSGETQYFGPGTRLLVL.

This clone was seen a single time. The V and J genes are TRBV2 and TRBJ1-2; possibly TRBD1 for D (5 bases). Trimming removed 9 bases from V and 8 bases from J, with 25 bases in between. Germline CDR1 reads SNHLY; CDR2 reads FYNNEI. The CDR3 extends over 15 amino acids. The CDR3 bases are TGTGCCAGTCGGGGCGGGGAACAAGAGAGGTGGGGCTACACCTTC. It translates to CASRGGEQERWGYTF.

This clone is a singleton in its sample. The V gene is TRBV5-6, the J gene TRBJ1-5; maybe TRBD1 (5 bases). V was shortened by 4 bases and J by 3 bases, with 14 bases between the two germline ends. The CDR3 extends over 15 amino acids. In germline, CDR1 is SGHDT, CDR2 YYEEEE. CDR3 nucleotide sequence: TGTGCCAGCAGCGCAGGGTTTCTCGACAATCAGCCCCAGCATTTT. Amino acids: CASSAGFLDNQPQHF.

This clone was detected once. The V gene is TRBV11-2, the J gene TRBJ1-2, with D unresolved. CDR1 is SGHAT and CDR2 is FQNNGV in the germline V gene. CDR3 length: 11 amino acids. V was cut by 5 bases and J by 7 bases, with 8 bases left in between. The CDR3 DNA sequence: TGTGCCAGCAGCCAAAAGGGTGGCTACACCTTC. Translating gives CASSQKGGYTF. Together with reference TRBV11-2 and TRBJ1-2, the CDR3 gives the full variable domain: EAGVAQSPRYKIIEKRQSVAFWCNPISGHATLYWYQQILGQGPKLLIQFQNNGVVDDSQLPKDRFSAERLKGVDSTLKIQPAKLEDSAVYLCASSQKGGYTFGSGTRLTVV.

The count of this clone is one. The chain couples TRBV2 to TRBJ2-5; unclear D gene. The V end was cut by 5 bases, the J end by 5 bases, with 6 bases between. CDR1 is SNHLY and CDR2 is FYNNEI in the germline V gene. The length of the CDR3 is 11 residues. CDR3 sequence reads: CASSYAETQYF. The CDR3 coding sequence is TGTGCCAGCAGTTACGCGGAGACCCAGTACTTC. The full variable domain, completed using reference TRBV2 and TRBJ2-5, is EPEVTQTPSHQVTQMGQEVILRCVPISNHLYFYWYRQILGQKVEFLVSFYNNEISEKSEIFDDQFSVERPDGSNFTLKIRSTKLEDSAMYFCASSYAETQYFGPGTRLLVL.

The chain has TRBV7-9 and TRBJ1-6; 7 positions agree with TRBD1. This CDR3 comprises 14 residues. Germline V CDR1 and CDR2: SEHNR, FQNEAQ (reference sequence). The V segment lost 5 bases and the J segment 7 bases; nucleotides outside the gene matches: 5. Written as DNA, the CDR3 is TGTGCCAGCAGCACCGGGACAGCAAATTCACCCCTCCACTTT. Amino acid sequence: CASSTGTANSPLHF.

The V gene is TRBV6-1, the J gene TRBJ1-5, with 8 nucleotides matching TRBD1. This CDR3 region has 14 residues. V dropped 3 bases and J dropped 8; count of bases not matched to a gene: 6. CDR1 is MNHNS, CDR2 SASEGT, per germline. The DNA for the CDR3 is TGTGCCAGCAGTGATGACAGGGGCTTTAAGCCCCAGCATTTT. As protein: CASSDDRGFKPQHF.

The chain joins TRBV5-1 to TRBJ2-7; 14 bases align to TRBD2. The V gene end was trimmed by 4 bases and the J gene end by 0 bases; junction bases not matched to a gene: 6. The CDR3 is 17 amino acids. Germline V gene sequence: CDR1 SGHRS, CDR2 YFSETQ. CDR3 sequence (DNA): TGCGCCAGCAGCCTGGGACTAGCGGGGGTGACCTCCTACGAGCAGTACTTC. Protein: CASSLGLAGVTSYEQYF.

The chain recombines TRBV29-1 with TRBJ2-1, with no clear D. Trimming left V 2 bases short and J 1 base short, with 6 bases between. The CDR3 totals 13 residues. Per the germline V gene, CDR1 is SQVTM and CDR2 is ANQGSEA. This CDR3 is CSVERRSYNEQFF. CDR3 nucleotide sequence: TGCAGCGTTGAACGGCGGTCCTACAATGAGCAGTTCTTC.

This chain links TRBV5-6 with TRBJ1-5; TRBD1 might be the D (5 bases). Germline CDR1 is SGHDT and CDR2 is YYEEEE. The CDR3 is made up of 14 amino acids. Trimming shortened V by 1 base and J by 3 bases, and 8 bases separated the two germline ends. The CDR3 spells CASSLRGANQPQHF. The CDR3 DNA reads TGTGCCAGCAGCTTGAGGGGCGCCAATCAGCCCCAGCATTTT.

The chain has TRBV9 and TRBJ1-2, with a weak D call TRBD1 (6 bases). With 0 bases removed from V and 4 bases from J, the gap between germline ends came to 10 bases. Germline V gene data show CDR1 as SGDLS and CDR2 as YYNGEE. This CDR3 comprises 14 residues. This CDR3 is CASSVDGGGYGYTF. The CDR3 coding sequence is TGTGCCAGCAGCGTAGATGGGGGCGGCTATGGCTACACCTTC.

The chain combines TRBV19 with TRBJ1-4, with a weak D call TRBD1 (5 bases). This CDR3 comprises 17 residues. V lost 3 bases to trimming and J lost 0 bases, with 14 bases between them. Per the germline V gene, CDR1 is LNHDA and CDR2 is SQIVND (reference sequence). The CDR3 DNA is TGTGCCAGTAGTATGAGGCGTGGAGGGGCAACTAATGAAAAACTGTTTTTT. Its protein product is CASSMRRGGATNEKLFF.

This sequence joins TRBV5-1 and TRBJ2-1; TRBD1 matches 7 bases. The germline CDR1 and CDR2 sequences are SGHRS and YFSETQ. V dropped 0 bases and J dropped 1; count of bases not matched to a gene: 10. This CDR3 is built from 18 residues. The CDR3 DNA is TGCGCCAGCAGCTTGGGGGGCTACAGGGGTGCTTCCTACAATGAGCAGTTCTTC. Translation gives CASSLGGYRGASYNEQFF.

The chain has TRBV19 and TRBJ2-5, with 8 bases lining up with TRBD2. Germline CDR1 LNHDA, CDR2 SQIVND (reference sequence). CDR3 length: 16 residues. With 1 base clipped from V and 1 base from J, the junction kept 5 bases outside the gene matches. CDR3 sequence: CASSIVAGGSQETQYF. CDR3 DNA sequence: TGTGCCAGTAGTATAGTGGCGGGGGGCTCCCAAGAGACCCAGTACTTC.

V and J are TRBV29-1 and TRBJ2-7; D gene unclear. Germline V gene sequence: CDR1 SQVTM, CDR2 ANQGSEA. CDR3 size: 14 residues. Trimming left V 6 bases short and J 2 bases short, with 17 bases between. The DNA for the CDR3 is TGCAGCGTAGCTCGATCCCGGGCGACCTACGAGCAGTACTTC. Its translation is CSVARSRATYEQYF.